These 4 T cell receptor beta chains share one sample of origin, sequenced in a study of a mutant IDH1 vaccine in newly diagnosed glioma. Time point denoted: week 11, during vaccination. Topical imiquimod was applied with each vaccine dose, which held 300 ug of mutant IDH1 20-mer peptide. These TCRs are of unknown antigen specificity. The table came from immunoSEQ multiplex PCR; TCRdb's copy has only in-frame clones and leaves some out. The sample lists some 23,000 clones; about 80% were seen once. Source: PBMCs, taken from a glioma patient whose treatment included an IDH1 peptide vaccine. These receptors originate from a woman younger than 35 with glioma.

J is TRBJ1-1 and V is TRBV28, with a possible D match to TRBD1 (5 bases). Trimming removed 4 bases from V and 5 bases from J, with 14 bases in between. Per germline, CDR1 MDHEN and CDR2 SYDVKM. CDR3 length: 14 amino acids. The CDR3 region is CASSSGVGGTEAFF. CDR3 coding DNA: TGTGCCAGCAGTTCGGGGGTGGGGGGGACTGAAGCTTTCTTT.

The V gene is TRBV11-2, the J gene TRBJ1-1, with a weak D call TRBD1 (5 bases). V lost 7 bases to trimming and J lost 5 bases, with 17 bases between them. The germline V gene encodes CDR1 SGHAT and CDR2 FQNNGV. There are 14 residues in the CDR3. CDR3 DNA: TGTGCCAGCATCAATGCGGGGGTGAGGACTGAAGCTTTCTTT. Translating gives CASINAGVRTEAFF.

The rearrangement uses TRBV4-2 and TRBJ1-2; D possibly corresponds to TRBD1 (5 bases). CDR1 and CDR2 from the germline V gene are LGHNA and YNFKEQ. V was pared by 3 bases and J by 2 bases, with 19 bases between. The CDR3 has 17 amino acids. CDR3 sequence reads: CASSHTVGQRENYGYTF. In nucleotides, the CDR3 is TGTGCCAGCAGCCACACGGTGGGGCAGCGAGAGAACTATGGCTACACCTTC.

The genes are TRBV4-1 and TRBJ2-3; D is undetermined. The ends were cut back, 1 base at V and 2 bases at J, with 13 bases in the middle. The CDR3 totals 16 residues. Germline V CDR1 and CDR2: MGHRA, YSYEKL. CDR3 DNA sequence: TGCGCCAGCAGCCAAGGCTCACGGGCTCCCACAGATACGCAGTATTTT. Residues: CASSQGSRAPTDTQYF.